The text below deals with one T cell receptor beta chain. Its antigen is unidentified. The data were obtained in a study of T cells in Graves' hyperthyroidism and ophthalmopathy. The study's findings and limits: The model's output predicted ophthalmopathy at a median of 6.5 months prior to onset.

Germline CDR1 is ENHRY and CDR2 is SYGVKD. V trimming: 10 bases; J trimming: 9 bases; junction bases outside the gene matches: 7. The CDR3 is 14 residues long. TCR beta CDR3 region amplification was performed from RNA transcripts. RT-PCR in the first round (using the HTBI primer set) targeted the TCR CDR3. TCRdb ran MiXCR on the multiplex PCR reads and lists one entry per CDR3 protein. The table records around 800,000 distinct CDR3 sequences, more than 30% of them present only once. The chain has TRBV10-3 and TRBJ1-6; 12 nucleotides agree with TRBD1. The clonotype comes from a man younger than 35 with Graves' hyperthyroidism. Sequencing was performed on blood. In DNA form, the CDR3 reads TGTGCCACCGGGACAGGGGGCCCGGGTTCACCCCTCCACTTT. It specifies CATGTGGPGSPLHF.